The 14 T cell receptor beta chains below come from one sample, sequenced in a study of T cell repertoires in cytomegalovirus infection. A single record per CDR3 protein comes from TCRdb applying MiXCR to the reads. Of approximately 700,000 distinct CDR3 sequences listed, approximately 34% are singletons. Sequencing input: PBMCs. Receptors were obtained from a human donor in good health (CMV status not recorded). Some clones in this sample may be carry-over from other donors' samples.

The CDR3: CSAMPSHPGYTF. The CDR3 bases are TGCAGTGCTATGCCCAGTCACCCTGGCTACACCTTC. This chain joins TRBV20-1 and TRBJ1-2; no clear D gene. The germline V and J ends were trimmed by 4 bases and 7 bases, with 13 bases remaining between them. The CDR3 spans 12 residues. In germline, CDR1 is DFQATT, CDR2 SNEGSKA (reference sequence).

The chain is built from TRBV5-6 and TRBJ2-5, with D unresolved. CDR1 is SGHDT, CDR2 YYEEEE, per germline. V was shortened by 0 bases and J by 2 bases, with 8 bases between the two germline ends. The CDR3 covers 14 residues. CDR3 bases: TGTGCCAGCAGCTTGGGTCCGACACAAGAGACCCAGTACTTC. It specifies CASSLGPTQETQYF.

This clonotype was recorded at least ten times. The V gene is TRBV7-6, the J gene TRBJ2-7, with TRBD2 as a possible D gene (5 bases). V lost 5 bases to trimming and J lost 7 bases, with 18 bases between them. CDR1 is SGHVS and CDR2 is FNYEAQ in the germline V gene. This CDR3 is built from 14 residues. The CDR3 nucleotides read TGTGCCAGCAGCCTCACGGAAGCGGTGTGGGAGCAGTACTTC. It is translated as CASSLTEAVWEQYF.

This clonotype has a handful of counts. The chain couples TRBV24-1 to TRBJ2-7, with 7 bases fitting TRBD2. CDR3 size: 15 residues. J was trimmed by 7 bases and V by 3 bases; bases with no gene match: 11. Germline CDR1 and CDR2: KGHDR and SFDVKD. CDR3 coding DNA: TGTGCCACCAGTGATGTGGCTAGCGGCCCCTCGGAGCAGTACTTC. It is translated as CATSDVASGPSEQYF.

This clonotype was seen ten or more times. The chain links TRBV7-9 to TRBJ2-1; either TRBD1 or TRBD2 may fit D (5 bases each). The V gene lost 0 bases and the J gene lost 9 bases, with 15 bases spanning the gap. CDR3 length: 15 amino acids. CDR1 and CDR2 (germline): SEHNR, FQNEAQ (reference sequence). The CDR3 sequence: CASSLALGSGGEQFF. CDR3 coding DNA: TGTGCCAGCAGCTTAGCGCTGGGGAGTGGGGGTGAGCAGTTCTTC.

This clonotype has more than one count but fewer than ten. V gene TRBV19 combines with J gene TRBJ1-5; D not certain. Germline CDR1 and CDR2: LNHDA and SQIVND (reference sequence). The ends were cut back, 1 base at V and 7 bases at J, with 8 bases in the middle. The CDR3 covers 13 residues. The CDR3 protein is CASSIVTNQPQHF. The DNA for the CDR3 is TGTGCCAGTAGTATAGTAACCAACCAGCCCCAGCATTTT.

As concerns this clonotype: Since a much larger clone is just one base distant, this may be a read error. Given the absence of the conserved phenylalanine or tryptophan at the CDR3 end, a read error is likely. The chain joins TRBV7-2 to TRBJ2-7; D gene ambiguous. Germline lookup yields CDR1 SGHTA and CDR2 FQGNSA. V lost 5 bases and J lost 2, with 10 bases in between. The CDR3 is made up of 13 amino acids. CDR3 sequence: CASSRVGTYEQYL. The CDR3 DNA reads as TGTGCCAGCAGCCGCGTTGGGACCTACGAGCAGTACTTA.

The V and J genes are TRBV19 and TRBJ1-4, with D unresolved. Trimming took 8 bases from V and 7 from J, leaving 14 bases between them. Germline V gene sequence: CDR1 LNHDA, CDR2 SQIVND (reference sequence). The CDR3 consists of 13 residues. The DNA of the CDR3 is TGTGCCAGTGGGAGGGTCGACGGTGAAAAACTGTTTTTT. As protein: CASGRVDGEKLFF.

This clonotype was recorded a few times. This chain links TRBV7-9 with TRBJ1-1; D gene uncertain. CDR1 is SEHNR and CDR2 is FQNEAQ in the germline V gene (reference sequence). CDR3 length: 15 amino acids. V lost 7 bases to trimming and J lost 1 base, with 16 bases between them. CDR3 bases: TGTGCCAGCACCACCTTGAAGGTCTGGAACACTGAAGCTTTCTTT. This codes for CASTTLKVWNTEAFF.

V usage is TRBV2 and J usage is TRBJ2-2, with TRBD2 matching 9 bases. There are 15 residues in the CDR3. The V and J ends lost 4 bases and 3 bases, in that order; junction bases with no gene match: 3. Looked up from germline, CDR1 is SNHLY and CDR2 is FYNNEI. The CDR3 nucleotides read TGTGCCAGCAGTGGACTAGCGGTTTACACCGGGGAGCTGTTTTTT. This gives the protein CASSGLAVYTGELFF.

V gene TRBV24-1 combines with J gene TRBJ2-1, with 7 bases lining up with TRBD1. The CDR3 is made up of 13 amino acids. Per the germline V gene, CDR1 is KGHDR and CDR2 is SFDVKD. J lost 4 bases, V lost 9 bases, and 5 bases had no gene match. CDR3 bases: TGTGCCACCGGACAGGAGCTGTACAATGAGCAGTTCTTC. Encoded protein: CATGQELYNEQFF.

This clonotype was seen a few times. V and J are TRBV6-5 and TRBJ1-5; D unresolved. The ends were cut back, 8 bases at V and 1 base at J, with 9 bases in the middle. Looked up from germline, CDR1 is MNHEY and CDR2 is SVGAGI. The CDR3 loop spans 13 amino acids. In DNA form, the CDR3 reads TGTGCCAGCGGCCCGTCCAGCAATCAGCCCCAGCATTTT. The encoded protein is CASGPSSNQPQHF.

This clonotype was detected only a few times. CDR3 protein: CASSPGTGLTQPQHF. For the CDR3, the DNA is TGCGCCAGCAGCCCCGGGACAGGACTCACGCAGCCCCAGCATTTT. The chain employs TRBV5-1 and TRBJ1-5; 8 bases are shared with TRBD1. The germline CDR1 and CDR2 sequences are SGHRS and YFSETQ. CDR3 size: 15 residues. After removal of 4 bases from V and 7 bases from J, the junction contained 10 bases not matched to a gene.

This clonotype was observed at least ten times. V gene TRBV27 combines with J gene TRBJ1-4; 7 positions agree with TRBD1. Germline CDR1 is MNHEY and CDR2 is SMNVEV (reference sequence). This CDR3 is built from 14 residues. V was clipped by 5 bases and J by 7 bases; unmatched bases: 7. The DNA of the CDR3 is TGTGCCAGCAGTGTCCACAGGGGTGGTGAAAAACTGTTTTTT. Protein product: CASSVHRGGEKLFF.